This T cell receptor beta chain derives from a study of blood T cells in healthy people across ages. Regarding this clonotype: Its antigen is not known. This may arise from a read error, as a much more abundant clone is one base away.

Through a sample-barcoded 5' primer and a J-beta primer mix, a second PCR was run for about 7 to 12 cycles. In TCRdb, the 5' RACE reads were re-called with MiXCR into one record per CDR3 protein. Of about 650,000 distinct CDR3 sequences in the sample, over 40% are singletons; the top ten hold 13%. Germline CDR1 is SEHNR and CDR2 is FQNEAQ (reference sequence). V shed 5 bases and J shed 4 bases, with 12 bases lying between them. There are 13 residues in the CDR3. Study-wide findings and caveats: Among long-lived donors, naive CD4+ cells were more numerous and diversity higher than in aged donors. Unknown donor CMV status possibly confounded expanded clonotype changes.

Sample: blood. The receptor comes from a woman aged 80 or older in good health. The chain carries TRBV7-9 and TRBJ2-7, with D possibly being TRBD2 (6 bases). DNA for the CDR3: TGTGCCAGCAGCGCGACTAGTCGGTACGAGCAGTACTTC. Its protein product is CASSATSRYEQYF. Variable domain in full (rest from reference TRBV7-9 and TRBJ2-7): DTGVSQNPRHKITKRGQNVTFRCDPISEHNRLYWYRQTLGQGPEFLTYFQNEAQLEKSRLLSDRFSAERPKGSFSTLEIQRTEQGDSAMYLCASSATSRYEQYFGPGTRLTVT.